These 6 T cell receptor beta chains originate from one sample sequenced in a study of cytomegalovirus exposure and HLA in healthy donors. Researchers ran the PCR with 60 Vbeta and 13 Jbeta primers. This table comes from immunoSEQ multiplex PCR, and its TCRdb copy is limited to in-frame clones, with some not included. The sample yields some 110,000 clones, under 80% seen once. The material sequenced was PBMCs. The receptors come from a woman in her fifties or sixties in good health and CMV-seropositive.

The CDR3 sequence is CASSQGRHDTQYF. CDR3 DNA sequence: TGCGCCAGCAGTCAAGGGAGGCACGATACGCAGTATTTT. The chain uses TRBV23-1 and TRBJ2-3; D may be TRBD2 (6 bases). TRBV23-1 is an open reading frame, and its role is uncertain. The CDR3 contains 13 residues. V gave up 2 bases and J gave up 6 bases, with 9 bases separating them.

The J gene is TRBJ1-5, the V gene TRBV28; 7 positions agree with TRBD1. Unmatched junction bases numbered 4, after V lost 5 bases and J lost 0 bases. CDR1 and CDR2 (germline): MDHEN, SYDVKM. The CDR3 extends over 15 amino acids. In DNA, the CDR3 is TGTGCCAGCAGTGGGACAGCAAATAGCAATCAGCCCCAGCATTTT. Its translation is CASSGTANSNQPQHF.

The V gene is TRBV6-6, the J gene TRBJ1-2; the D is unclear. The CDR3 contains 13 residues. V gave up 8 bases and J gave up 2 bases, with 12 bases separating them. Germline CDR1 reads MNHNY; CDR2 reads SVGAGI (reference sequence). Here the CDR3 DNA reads TGTGCCAGCGGCGGGGAGAAAAACTATGGCTACACCTTC. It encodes CASGGEKNYGYTF.

In DNA form, the CDR3 reads TGCGCCAGCAGGGAGACTAGCGCGTACGAGCAGTACTTC. Translating it yields CASRETSAYEQYF. V usage is TRBV10-1 and J usage is TRBJ2-7; 8 bases line up with TRBD2. In germline, CDR1 is WNHNN, CDR2 SYGVQD (reference sequence). V lost 6 bases, J lost 4 bases, and 5 bases stayed unmatched. The length of the CDR3 is 13 residues.

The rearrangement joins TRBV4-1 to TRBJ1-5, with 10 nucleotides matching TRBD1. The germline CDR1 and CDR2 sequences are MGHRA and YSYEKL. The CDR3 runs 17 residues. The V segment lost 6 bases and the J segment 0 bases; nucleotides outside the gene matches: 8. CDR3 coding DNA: TGCGCCAGCAGTCAGAAGCGACAGGGGGCTAGCAATCAGCCCCAGCATTTT. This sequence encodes CASSQKRQGASNQPQHF.

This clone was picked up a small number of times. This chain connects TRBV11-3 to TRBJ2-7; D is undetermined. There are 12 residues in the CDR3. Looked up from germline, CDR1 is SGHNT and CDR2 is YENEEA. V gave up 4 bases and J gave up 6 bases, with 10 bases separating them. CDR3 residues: CASSSESGEQYF. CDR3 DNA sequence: TGTGCCAGCAGCTCCGAATCGGGCGAGCAGTACTTC.